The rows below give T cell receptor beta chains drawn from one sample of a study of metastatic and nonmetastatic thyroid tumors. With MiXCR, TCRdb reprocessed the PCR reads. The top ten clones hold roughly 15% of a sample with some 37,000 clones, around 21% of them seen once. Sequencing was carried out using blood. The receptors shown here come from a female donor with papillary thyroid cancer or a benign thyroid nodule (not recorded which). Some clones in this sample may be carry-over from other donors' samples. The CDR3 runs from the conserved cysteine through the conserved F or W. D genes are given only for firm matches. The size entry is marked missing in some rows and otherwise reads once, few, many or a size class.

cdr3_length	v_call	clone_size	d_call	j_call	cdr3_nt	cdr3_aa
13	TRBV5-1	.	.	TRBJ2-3	TGCGCCAGCAGCTTGGTAGGGGGAGATACGCAGTATTTT	CASSLVGGDTQYF
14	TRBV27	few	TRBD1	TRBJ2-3	TGTGCCAGCAACTGGACAGGGGGCACAGATACGCAGTATTTT	CASNWTGGTDTQYF
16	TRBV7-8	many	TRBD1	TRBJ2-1	TGTGCCAGCAGCTCGTACAGGGGAATTATTTTTGGTGAGCAGTTCTTC	CASSSYRGIIFGEQFF
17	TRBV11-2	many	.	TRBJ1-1	TGTGCCAGCAGCTTAGTGGGACCCATCTCCATGAACACTGAAGCTTTCTTT	CASSLVGPISMNTEAFF
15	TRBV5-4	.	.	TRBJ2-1	TGTGCCAGCAGCTTGCCTAGCGAGGTCTCCCATGAGCAGTTCTTC	CASSLPSEVSHEQFF
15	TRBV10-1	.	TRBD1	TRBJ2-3	TGCGCCAGCAGTGAGGGGACAGGGGACACAGATACGCAGTATTTT	CASSEGTGDTDTQYF
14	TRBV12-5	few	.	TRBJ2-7	TGTGCTAGTGGTTTGGCAGGACTGGGATTGGAGCAGTACTTC	CASGLAGLGLEQYF
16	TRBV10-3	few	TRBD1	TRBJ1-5	TGTGCCATCAGTGGTTCCCCGGGACAGGGGGGTCAGCCCCAGCATTTT	CAISGSPGQGGQPQHF
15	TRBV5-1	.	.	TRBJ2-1	TGCGCCAGCAACGAATGGCCGGAGAGCTACAATGAGCAGTTCTTC	CASNEWPESYNEQFF
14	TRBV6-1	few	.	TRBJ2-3	TGTGCCAGAAGTGACCTAGAGGACACAGATACGCAGTATTTT	CARSDLEDTDTQYF
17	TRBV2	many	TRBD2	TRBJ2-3	TGTGCCAGCAAGGGGGGACTAGCGGGAGGGCCGACAGATACGCAGTATTTT	CASKGGLAGGPTDTQYF
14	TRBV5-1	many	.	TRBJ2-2	TGCGCCAGCAGCTTGTCCGGGGATACCGGGGAGCTGTTTTTT	CASSLSGDTGELFF
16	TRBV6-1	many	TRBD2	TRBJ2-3	TGTGCCAGCACCCCTCTAAGCGGGAGTAAAACAGATACGCAGTATTTT	CASTPLSGSKTDTQYF
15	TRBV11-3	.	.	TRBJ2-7	TGTGCCAGCAGCTTAGTTGTTGGACAAGACTACGAGCAGTACTTC	CASSLVVGQDYEQYF
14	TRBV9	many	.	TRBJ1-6	TGTGCCAGCAGCGTCGGTCAGGGGAGTTCACCCCTCCACTTT	CASSVGQGSSPLHF
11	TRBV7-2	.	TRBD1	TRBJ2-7	TGTGCCAGCAGCCAGACAGGGGAGTGGTACTTC	CASSQTGEWYF
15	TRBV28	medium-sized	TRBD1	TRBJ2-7	TGTGCCAGCAGTGCCGAGGGGGCGTCCTCCTACGAGCAGTACTTC	CASSAEGASSYEQYF
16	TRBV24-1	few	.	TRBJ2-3	TGTGCCACCAGTGATTTGGCCAGTGTGTACACAGATACGCAGTATTTT	CATSDLASVYTDTQYF
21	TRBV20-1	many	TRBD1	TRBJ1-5	TGCAGTGCTAGCGGTCAATCAGAGTCAGGGGGCTCGGGTGTTAGCAATCAGCCCCAGCATTTT	CSASGQSESGGSGVSNQPQHF
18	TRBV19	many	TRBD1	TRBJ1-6	TGTGCCAGTAACCACGGAACCGGGACAGGGGCGGATAATTCACCCCTCCACTTT	CASNHGTGTGADNSPLHF
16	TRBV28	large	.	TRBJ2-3	TGTGCCAGCAGTTTTAAGGCGGGATACGACACAGATACGCAGTATTTT	CASSFKAGYDTDTQYF
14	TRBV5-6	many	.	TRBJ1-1	TGTGCCAGCGAGTGGACAGCCGGGGTTGGTGAAGCTTTCTTT	CASEWTAGVGEAFF
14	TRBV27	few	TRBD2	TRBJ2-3	TGTGCCAGCAGGGACCTGCGGGGGGCAGATACACAGTATTTT	CASRDLRGADTQYF
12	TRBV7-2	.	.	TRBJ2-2	TGTGCCAGCAGCCTCGACACCGGGGAGCTGTTTTTT	CASSLDTGELFF
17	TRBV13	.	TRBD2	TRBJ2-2	TGTGCCAGCAGCTTACATCTAGCGGGAGGAGACACCGGGGAGCTGTTTTTT	CASSLHLAGGDTGELFF
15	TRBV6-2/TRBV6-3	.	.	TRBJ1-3	TGTGCCAGCAGTTACTCGTCGAGTGCTGGAAACACCATATATTTT	CASSYSSSAGNTIYF
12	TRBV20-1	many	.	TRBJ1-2	TGCAGTGCTAGAAGGGGGTCTTATGGCTACACCTTC	CSARRGSYGYTF
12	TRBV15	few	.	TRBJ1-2	TGTGCCACCAGCGTACCAGGAAGCGGCTACACCTTC	CATSVPGSGYTF
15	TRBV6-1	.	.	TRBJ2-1	TGTGCCAGCAGTGATTGTGGACTTTCCTACAATGAGCAGTTCTTC	CASSDCGLSYNEQFF
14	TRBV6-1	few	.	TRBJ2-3	TGTGCCAACAGTTCGCGTCTAGCATCAGATACGCAGTATTTT	CANSSRLASDTQYF
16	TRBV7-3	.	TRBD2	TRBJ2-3	TGTGCCAGCAGCCTGAATGGGGGAGGGTACAAAGATACGCAGTATTTT	CASSLNGGGYKDTQYF
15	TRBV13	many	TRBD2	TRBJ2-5	TGTGCCAGCAGCCTGAGTCGGGAGGGATTAGAGACCCAGTACTTC	CASSLSREGLETQYF
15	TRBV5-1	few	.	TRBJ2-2	.	CASSLVAGGTGELFF
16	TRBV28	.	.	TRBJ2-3	TGTGCCAGCAGTCCACCCTTCCGGACTATCACAGATACGCAGTATTTT	CASSPPFRTITDTQYF
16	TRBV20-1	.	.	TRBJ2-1	TGCAGTGCTAGAGATCCTGTGAGGAGTTCCCCCAATGAGCAGTTCTTC	CSARDPVRSSPNEQFF
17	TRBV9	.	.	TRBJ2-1	TGTGCCAGCATCGCCAGGTTTTGCTCGAGCTCCTACAATGAGCAGTTCTTC	CASIARFCSSSYNEQFF
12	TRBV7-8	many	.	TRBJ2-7	TGTGCCAGCAGCTTGGCCGACAGATACCAGTACTTC	CASSLADRYQYF
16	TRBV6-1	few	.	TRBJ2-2	TGTGCCAGCAGGGCGACCCCAGGGGTGGACACCAGGGAGATGTTTTTT	CASRATPGVDTREMFF
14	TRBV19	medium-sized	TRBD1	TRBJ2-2	TGTGCCACCCACAGGGGGCTGAACACCGGGGAGCTGTTTTTT	CATHRGLNTGELFF
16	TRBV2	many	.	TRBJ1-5	TGTGCCAGCAGTGAAGCGGGTCATGGTAGCAATCAGCCCCAGCATTTT	CASSEAGHGSNQPQHF
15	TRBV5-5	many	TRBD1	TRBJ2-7	TGTGCCAGCAGCTACCGGGACAGCCCTTTCTACGAGCAGTACTTC	CASSYRDSPFYEQYF
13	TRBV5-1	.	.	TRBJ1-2	TGCGCCAGCAGTTCGACAGCCTACTATGGCTACACCTTC	CASSSTAYYGYTF
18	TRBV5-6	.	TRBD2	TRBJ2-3	TGTGCCAGCAGCGAGGGACTAGCGGGTAGCTTGGGCACAGATACGCAGTATTTT	CASSEGLAGSLGTDTQYF
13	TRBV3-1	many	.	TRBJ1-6	TGTGCCAGCAGCCAAGCCGCCGGGTCACCCCTCCACTTT	CASSQAAGSPLHF
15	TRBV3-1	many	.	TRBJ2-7	TGTGCCAGCAGCCAAGGTCGCGTGAGCTCCTACGAGCAGTACTTC	CASSQGRVSSYEQYF
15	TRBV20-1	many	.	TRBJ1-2	TGCAGTGCTGGAGGCAGGAGCAGGGCTAACTATGGCTACACCTTC	CSAGGRSRANYGYTF
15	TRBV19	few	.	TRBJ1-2	TGTGCCAGTAGTATCTCGGCGAGGCAGGGGTCTTGCTACACCTTC	CASSISARQGSCYTF
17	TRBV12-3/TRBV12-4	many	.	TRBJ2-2	TGTGCCACCCAACGATTGGCGTGGGCGCGTAACACCGGGGAGCTGTTTTTT	CATQRLAWARNTGELFF
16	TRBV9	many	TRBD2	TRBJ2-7	TGTGCCAGCAGCGCCCGACTAGCGGGAGGGCCGGATGAGCAGTACTTC	CASSARLAGGPDEQYF
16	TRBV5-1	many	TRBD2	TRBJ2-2	TGCGCCAGCAGCTTGACTAGCGGGAGGGGTACCGGGGAGCTGTTTTTT	CASSLTSGRGTGELFF
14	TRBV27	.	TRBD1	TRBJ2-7	TGTGCCAGCATAAGACAGGGGGCAGCCTACGAGCAGTACTTC	CASIRQGAAYEQYF
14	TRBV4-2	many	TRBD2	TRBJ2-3	TGTGCCAGCAGCCAAGGGACTAGTACAGATACGCAGTATTTT	CASSQGTSTDTQYF
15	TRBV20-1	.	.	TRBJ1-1	TGCAGTGCGAAACCACCGGGGACGGTCAACAATGAAGCTTTATTT	CSAKPPGTVNNEALF
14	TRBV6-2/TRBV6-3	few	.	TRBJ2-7	TGTGCCAGCAGTTACACTCTCCGGAGGGACGAGCAGTACTTC	CASSYTLRRDEQYF
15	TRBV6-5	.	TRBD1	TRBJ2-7	TGTGCCAGCAGTTACTCGACAGGGGGCTCCTACGAGCAGTACTTC	CASSYSTGGSYEQYF